This T cell receptor (beta chain) was sequenced for a study of T cells in Graves' hyperthyroidism and ophthalmopathy (dated by TCRdb to the late 2010s). For the study in its entirety: Peripheral blood was collected at initial diagnosis, before any treatment. A discovery cohort of 95 to 100 patients, about 40 with Graves' ophthalmopathy and over 55 with stable Graves' hyperthyroidism, was used to find distinguishing TCR V-J signatures. Prospective prediction of ophthalmopathy was tested in an independent validation cohort of 18 to 20 hyperthyroidism patients and 17 patients who later progressed to ophthalmopathy. Thyroid tissue and blood T-cell repertoires from six Graves' hyperthyroidism patients were also compared in the study. TCR Vbeta CDR3 sequencing of some 140 peripheral blood samples (under 45 ophthalmopathy, 75 or so hyperthyroidism and around 17 progressor patients) is reported in the paper. After blood sampling, hyperthyroidism patients were treated with methimazole at a starting dose of 30 mg daily, and ophthalmopathy patients were treated with high-dose intravenous methylprednisolone. The 75 to 100 discovery patients were divided at random into training and test sets in a 7:3 ratio. The study at large found these results: During validation, the model predicted progression to ophthalmopathy a median of approximately 6.5 months ahead of onset, with almost 71% sensitivity and about 72% specificity. In cross-validation, a model built on a 13 V-J signature told ophthalmopathy apart from stable hyperthyroidism with roughly 87% sensitivity and around 81% specificity, and in testing the same model reached 80%/75%. Sample size was not statistically predetermined, and investigators were not blinded to group allocation. Most expanded thyroid clonotypes (frequency above 0.001) were also detected in blood, a finding suggesting that blood repertoires may reflect thyroid immune responses.

Comment on this clonotype: Its antigen has not been determined. Qualities for individual bases were not recorded, and no much larger clone is one base off.

The CDR3, from cysteine to phenylalanine, totals 14 residues. Kept here is only the CDR3 DNA, which spans 42 bases and is read in frame from base 1. V is trimmed back by 6 bases and J by 2 bases, and the junction contains 6 bases that no gene match accounts for. CDR1 and CDR2 are drawn from the germline V gene: SGHTA, FQGNSA. Hyperthyroidism patients were newly diagnosed, had a disease duration of under 2 months, and were aged 18 to 65 years. The study excluded patients with uncontrolled infections, other autoimmune diseases, pregnancy or lactation. Diagnoses relied on clinical symptoms, serum thyroxine and TRAb, thyroid ultrasound and orbital computed tomography. Blood from progressor patients was collected at the time of first diagnosis with hyperthyroidism, before any ophthalmopathy symptoms had appeared. PBMCs were isolated from approximately 10 ml of fresh peripheral blood by Ficoll-Paque density gradient centrifugation. Progressor patients were first diagnosed with Graves' hyperthyroidism and then developed ophthalmopathy during follow-up. Trizol reagent was used to extract total RNA, and RNA quality was then checked on an Agilent 2100 Bioanalyzer.

The TCR beta CDR3 regions were amplified from the RNA transcripts. The TCR CDR3 was subjected to a first round of RT-PCR using the HTBI primer set and the Qiagen OneStep RT-PCR kit. Libraries were constructed in a second round of multiplex PCR, after which size selection and purification were carried out. Libraries were sequenced paired-end with 100 bp reads on an Illumina HiSeq2000. In the original analysis: SOAPnuke was used to process the raw data, removing reads that contained adapters or uncalled bases, had a mean Phred below 15, or lacked an exact match to the constant primer or identifier. COPE v1.2.5 was used to merge high-quality paired reads, and clonotypes were defined as unique nucleotide sequences. MiTCR v1.1 was used to align the clonotypes against IMGT TRBV, TRBD and TRBJ reference segments. The analysis was restricted to V-J combinations with a frequency above 0.0001, which together covered 99% to 99.2% of the repertoires. A TCS score was defined as the ratio of F50 (clonal expansion) to E x V (chaos), with BLOSUM62-based TCRdist applied between CDR3 peptides within each V-J. Welch's t-statistics and random forest reduced some 510 V-J features to roughly 13, which were used in a naive Bayes classifier (R e1071). Using fastp trimming at Q25 and MiXCR clonotype assembly, TCRdb reanalyzed the public sequencing data and kept in-frame beta chains. Rows with a matching CDR3 protein are joined into one entry that keeps the most common DNA and genes. These V and J calls are TCRdb output, not the study's own analysis. The sample has about 280,000 distinct CDR3 sequences on record, around 25% of them singletons. The ten largest clones capture about a quarter of the sample.

The sequence links TRBV7-2 to TRBJ2-7; TRBD2 matches 8 bases in the middle. Sequencing used blood. The receptor was derived from a man in his forties with Graves' hyperthyroidism that later progressed to Graves' ophthalmopathy. For the CDR3, the sequence is CASSSGGATYEQYF. The base sequence is TGTGCCAGCAGTTCCGGGGGGGCCACCTACGAGCAGTACTTC.